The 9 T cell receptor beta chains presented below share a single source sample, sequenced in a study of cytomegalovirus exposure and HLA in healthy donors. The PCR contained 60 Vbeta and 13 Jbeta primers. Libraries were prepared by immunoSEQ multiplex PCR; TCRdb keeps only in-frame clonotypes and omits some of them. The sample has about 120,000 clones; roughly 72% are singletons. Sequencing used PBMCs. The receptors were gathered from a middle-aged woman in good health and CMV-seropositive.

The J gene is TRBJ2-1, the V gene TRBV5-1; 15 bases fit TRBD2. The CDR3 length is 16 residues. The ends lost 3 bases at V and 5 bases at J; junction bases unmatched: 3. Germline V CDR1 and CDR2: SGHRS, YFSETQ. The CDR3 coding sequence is TGCGCCAGCAGCTCAAGGACTAGCGGGGGGGACAATGAGCAGTTCTTC. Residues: CASSSRTSGGDNEQFF.

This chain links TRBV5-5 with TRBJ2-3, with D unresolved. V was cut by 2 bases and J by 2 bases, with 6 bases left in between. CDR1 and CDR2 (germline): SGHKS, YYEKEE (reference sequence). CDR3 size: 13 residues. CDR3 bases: TGTGCCAGCAGCTTTCAATTCACAGATACGCAGTATTTT. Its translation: CASSFQFTDTQYF.

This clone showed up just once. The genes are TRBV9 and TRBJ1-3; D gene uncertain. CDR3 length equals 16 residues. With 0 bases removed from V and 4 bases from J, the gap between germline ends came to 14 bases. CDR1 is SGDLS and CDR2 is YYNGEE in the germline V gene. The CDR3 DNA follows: TGTGCCAGCAGCGTAGGAATGGAGAGAGCCGGAAACACCATATATTTT. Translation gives CASSVGMERAGNTIYF.

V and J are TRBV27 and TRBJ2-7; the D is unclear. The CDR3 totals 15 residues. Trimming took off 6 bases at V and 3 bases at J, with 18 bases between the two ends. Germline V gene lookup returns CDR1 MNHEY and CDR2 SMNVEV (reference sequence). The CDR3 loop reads CASSLEPGPNYEQYF. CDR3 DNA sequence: TGTGCCAGCAGCCTCGAGCCAGGTCCCAACTACGAGCAGTACTTC.

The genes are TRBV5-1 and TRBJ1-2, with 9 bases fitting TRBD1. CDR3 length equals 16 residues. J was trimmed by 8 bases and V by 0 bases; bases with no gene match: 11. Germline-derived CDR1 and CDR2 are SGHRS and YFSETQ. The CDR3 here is CASSLDSGTGREGYTF. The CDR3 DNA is TGCGCCAGCAGCTTGGATTCCGGGACAGGGCGGGAGGGCTACACCTTC.

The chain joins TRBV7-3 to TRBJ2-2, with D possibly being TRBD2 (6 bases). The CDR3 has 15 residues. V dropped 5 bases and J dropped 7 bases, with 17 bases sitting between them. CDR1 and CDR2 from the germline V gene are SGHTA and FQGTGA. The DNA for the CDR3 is TGTGCCAGCAGCCCGTTCGGGACTCAAGGCGGGGAGCTGTTTTTT. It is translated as CASSPFGTQGGELFF.

The CDR3: CATSAETREKLFF. Written as DNA, the CDR3 is TGTGCCACCTCTGCGGAGACTCGAGAAAAACTGTTTTTT. V is TRBV7-9 and J is TRBJ1-4; D not resolved. CDR3 length equals 13 residues. Trimming took 10 bases from V and 8 from J, leaving 17 bases between them. Germline CDR1 reads SEHNR; CDR2 reads FQNEAQ (reference sequence).

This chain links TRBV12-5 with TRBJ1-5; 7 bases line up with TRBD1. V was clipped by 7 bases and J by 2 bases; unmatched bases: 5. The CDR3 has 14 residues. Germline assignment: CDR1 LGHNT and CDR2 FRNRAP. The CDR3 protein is CASAGQMGNQPQHF. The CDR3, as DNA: TGTGCTAGTGCGGGACAGATGGGCAATCAGCCCCAGCATTTT.

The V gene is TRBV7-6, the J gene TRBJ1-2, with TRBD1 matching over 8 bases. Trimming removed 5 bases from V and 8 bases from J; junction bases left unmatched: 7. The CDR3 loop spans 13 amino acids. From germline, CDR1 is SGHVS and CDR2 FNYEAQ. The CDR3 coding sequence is TGTGCCAGCAGCCCCTCACAGGGGGGAGGCTACACCTTC. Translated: CASSPSQGGGYTF.